This TCR beta chain was identified during a study of shared clonotypes between healthy human individuals. The method was immunoSEQ multiplex PCR; TCRdb's version includes in-frame clones alone and lacks a portion of them. Here the sample spans more than 2,000,000 clones, over 90% being singletons. The V gene's germline CDR1 is SNHLY and CDR2 FYNNEI. The CDR3 contains 14 residues. The ends were cut back, 2 bases at V and 3 bases at J, with 8 bases in the middle. A CD45RA-negative memory subset and a CD45RA+ naive subset were separated from the CD4+ cells. Input material: naive CD4+ T cells from PBMCs. Subset described: CD45RA+ positively selected. The TCR comes from a man younger than 30 in good health. Some clones in this sample may be carry-over from other donors' samples. The chain links TRBV2 to TRBJ1-5; tentatively, D is TRBD1 (6 bases). DNA for the CDR3: TGTGCCAGCAGTGAAAGACAGGACAATCAGCCCCAGCATTTT. Residues: CASSERQDNQPQHF.